These 28 T cell receptor beta chains were sequenced from one sample in a study of immune heterogeneity within non-small cell lung tumors. Template came from bulk tumor genomic DNA, at 550 to 700 ng per sample. Several far-apart biopsies were taken per primary tumor during surgery. Their non-small cell lung cancer was newly diagnosed and untreated, and the patients underwent curative surgery. Multiplex PCR amplified the TCR beta CDR3 region. Its first round ran for approximately 11 cycles with 32 V and 13 J primers. In TCRdb, the multiplex PCR reads were re-called with MiXCR into one record per CDR3 protein. The table lists 21,000 or so distinct CDR3 sequences, around 28% of them singletons. Sequenced sample: lung tumor tissue. The receptors here all came from a man aged 35 to 55 with non-small cell lung cancer.

This clonotype is deemed medium-sized. The chain recombines TRBV11-2 with TRBJ2-7; perhaps TRBD1 as D (7 bases). The germline V and J ends were trimmed by 8 bases and 3 bases, with 14 bases remaining between them. In germline, CDR1 is SGHAT, CDR2 FQNNGV. This CDR3 spans 13 amino acids. CDR3 bases: TGTGCCAGCGGAGGGGACAGCTTCTACGAGCAGTACTTC. Protein sequence: CASGGDSFYEQYF.

This clonotype was detected many times. The chain combines TRBV5-1 with TRBJ1-2; 7 nucleotides line up with TRBD1. V shed 0 bases, J shed 5 bases, and the junction held 10 bases outside the gene matches. Germline CDR1 SGHRS, CDR2 YFSETQ. CDR3 size: 16 residues. Written as DNA, the CDR3 is TGCGCCAGCAGCTTGGAGTACAGGGGACTTCGGTATGGCTACACCTTC. It encodes CASSLEYRGLRYGYTF.

Worth noting for this clonotype: This sequence may be a read error, since a much larger clone differs from it by one base. The genes are TRBV11-3 and TRBJ2-7; D may be TRBD1 (7 bases). The V end lost 5 bases, the J end lost 0 bases, and 14 bases lay between the germline ends. Looked up from germline, CDR1 is SGHNT and CDR2 is YENEEA. The CDR3 loop spans 15 amino acids. The chain's CDR3 is CASSGGTVGSYEQYF. In DNA form, the CDR3 reads TGTGCCAGCAGCGGCGGGACAGTGGGCTCCTACGAGCAGTACTTC.

This clonotype occurred many times. The chain carries TRBV12-3 or TRBV12-4 and TRBJ1-2; possibly TRBD1 for D (6 bases). The CDR3 runs 12 residues. The V end was cut by 6 bases, the J end by 6 bases, with 11 bases between. The CDR3 DNA reads TGTGCCAGCAGAACGGGGGCGGATGGCTACACCTTC. This translates into CASRTGADGYTF.

V and J are TRBV19 and TRBJ2-1; no reliable D call. V lost 3 bases, J lost 4 bases, and 7 bases lay in between. The CDR3 spans 13 residues. Germline V gives CDR1 LNHDA, CDR2 SQIVND (reference sequence). The CDR3 sequence is CASSISTYNEQFF. The DNA for the CDR3 is TGTGCCAGTAGTATTTCGACTTACAATGAGCAGTTCTTC.

This clonotype came up a few times. Here the CDR3 reads CASSGGSDEQFF. The CDR3 DNA is TGTGCCAGCAGTGGGGGGAGCGATGAGCAGTTCTTC. The V gene is TRBV2, the J gene TRBJ2-1; D could derive from TRBD1 or TRBD2 (5 bases each). The CDR3 is made up of 12 amino acids. Between the trimmed V and J ends, which lost 4 bases and 8 bases, there was a span of 9 bases. The germline V gene encodes CDR1 SNHLY and CDR2 FYNNEI.

In this sample, this clonotype turned up many times. This sequence joins TRBV2 and TRBJ2-1, with D possibly called TRBD1 or TRBD2 (5 bases each). CDR3 size: 12 residues. The germline V gene encodes CDR1 SNHLY and CDR2 FYNNEI. V was pared by 7 bases and J by 7 bases, with 11 bases between. CDR3 residues: CASTDWGNEQFF. CDR3 sequence (DNA): TGTGCCAGCACGGACTGGGGGAATGAGCAGTTCTTC.

This clonotype was counted between two and nine times. Written as DNA, the CDR3 is TGCAGTGCTAGAGGGGGAGGGTGGGAGGGGCTGGCCTCCGAGCAGTACTTC. It encodes CSARGGGWEGLASEQYF. The chain recombines TRBV20-1 with TRBJ2-7, with 7 positions matching TRBD2. The V gene end was trimmed by 1 base and the J gene end by 6 bases; junction bases not matched to a gene: 18. Germline V CDR1 and CDR2: DFQATT, SNEGSKA (reference sequence). The CDR3 is 17 residues long.

By share, this clonotype ranks as medium-sized. The chain recombines TRBV2 with TRBJ1-2; 9 bases agree with TRBD1. Losses at the gene ends were 6 bases for V and 8 bases for J; bases not matched to a gene: 10. The CDR3 length is 14 residues. CDR1 is SNHLY, CDR2 FYNNEI, per germline. The CDR3 reads CASRAKQGAVGYTF. CDR3 DNA: TGTGCCAGCAGAGCTAAACAGGGGGCGGTAGGCTACACCTTC.

This clonotype was found once. This rearrangement joins TRBV19 to TRBJ2-2; TRBD2 is a possible D gene (5 bases). Germline V gives CDR1 LNHDA, CDR2 SQIVND (reference sequence). Trimming cost V 1 base and J 3 bases, with 15 bases left between them. The CDR3 is made up of 17 amino acids. CDR3 sequence: CASSIVRVDAYTGELFF. CDR3 nucleotide sequence: TGTGCCAGTAGTATAGTGCGGGTGGACGCGTACACCGGGGAGCTGTTTTTT.

This chain uses TRBV6-1 with TRBJ1-1, with a tentative D call TRBD1 (5 bases). The CDR3 is made up of 13 amino acids. The ends were cut back, 7 bases at V and 8 bases at J, with 17 bases in the middle. CDR1 and CDR2 (germline): MNHNS, SASEGT. DNA of the CDR3: TGTGCCAGCACAAGGGTCGGACAAAGGGAAGCTTTCTTT. Its translation: CASTRVGQREAFF.

Only a few counts were recorded for this clonotype. J is TRBJ1-5 and V is TRBV6-1; 9 bases match TRBD1. The CDR3 has 16 residues. Trimming cost V 6 bases and J 2 bases; bases outside gene matches: 8. CDR1 and CDR2 (germline): MNHNS, SASEGT. The CDR3 nucleotides are TGTGCCAGCAGAGTTGGGGGGACAGGGCGCAATCAGCCCCAGCATTTT. This sequence encodes CASRVGGTGRNQPQHF.

The chain links TRBV20-1 to TRBJ2-3; 13 bases agree with TRBD2. The CDR3 has 15 amino acids. Germline CDR1 is DFQATT and CDR2 is SNEGSKA (reference sequence). V lost 6 bases and J lost 0; bases outside the gene matches: 3. The CDR3 spells CSAEGLAGSTDTQYF. CDR3 coding DNA: TGCAGTGCCGAGGGACTAGCGGGGAGCACAGATACGCAGTATTTT.

On this clonotype itself: Possible read error: a much larger clone is one base away. V usage is TRBV19 and J usage is TRBJ1-2; 9 bases line up with TRBD1. This CDR3 has 14 residues. CDR1 LNHDA and CDR2 SQIVND come from the germline V gene (reference sequence). The DNA for the CDR3 is TGTTCCAGTAGCCCGGGACAGGGTTCCCTTGGCTACACCTTC. As protein: CSSSPGQGSLGYTF.

This chain links TRBV13 with TRBJ2-1; 7 bases line up with TRBD1. The CDR3 consists of 15 residues. The J segment lost 10 bases and the V segment lost 6 bases, leaving 15 bases of the junction unmatched. The germline gives CDR1 PRHDT, CDR2 FYEKMQ (reference sequence). The CDR3 loop is CASSRQGWEIGEQFF. The CDR3 DNA sequence: TGTGCCAGCAGTCGACAGGGTTGGGAAATTGGCGAGCAGTTCTTC.

This clonotype was counted only a few times. The rearrangement joins TRBV30 to TRBJ1-1; D unresolved. Germline CDR1 and CDR2: GTSNPN and SVGIG (reference sequence). Trimming cost V 0 bases and J 8 bases, with 10 bases left between them. This CDR3 spans 12 amino acids. In DNA form, the CDR3 reads TGTGCCTGGAGTGTACTAGCCCGCGAAGCTTTCTTT. Encoded protein: CAWSVLAREAFF.

The chain has TRBV9 and TRBJ1-1; D remains unclear. CDR1 is SGDLS and CDR2 is YYNGEE in the germline V gene. The V gene lost 0 bases and the J gene lost 4 bases, with 7 bases spanning the gap. The CDR3 has 13 residues. In DNA form, the CDR3 reads TGTGCCAGCAGCGTAGATCGGTTCACTGAAGCTTTCTTT. Translating gives CASSVDRFTEAFF.

This clonotype is medium-sized (0.01 to 0.1%) by share. The gene calls are TRBV10-3 and TRBJ1-4; perhaps TRBD1 as D (5 bases). From germline, CDR1 is ENHRY and CDR2 SYGVKD. V lost 10 bases and J lost 4, with 13 bases in between. This CDR3 has 13 amino acids. CDR3 DNA sequence: TGTGCCACCTCAAGGGGCCATAATGAAAAACTGTTTTTT. Amino acids: CATSRGHNEKLFF.

A few counts support this clonotype. The chain has TRBV25-1 and TRBJ1-2; perhaps TRBD1 as D (6 bases). Per germline, CDR1 MGHDK and CDR2 SYGVNS. The CDR3 contains 13 residues. Trimming took off 10 bases at V and 3 bases at J, with 15 bases between the two ends. DNA of the CDR3: TGTGCCACCACTCCGGGGGGCGACTATGGCTACACCTTC. This gives the protein CATTPGGDYGYTF.

This clonotype was picked up many times. CDR3 DNA: TGTGCCAGCAGCCAAGAAACCTACGAGCAGTACTTC. Residues: CASSQETYEQYF. V usage is TRBV7-2 and J usage is TRBJ2-7; D remains unclear. This CDR3 spans 12 amino acids. V shed 5 bases and J shed 2 bases, with 7 bases lying between them. The germline CDR1 and CDR2 sequences are SGHTA and FQGNSA.

Turning to this clonotype: The junction and the germline gene differ at one end; a read error may be behind it. The rearrangement joins TRBV11-3 to TRBJ2-3; 7 nucleotides agree with TRBD2. The CDR3 spans 18 residues. CDR1 is SGHNT, CDR2 YENEEA, per germline. CDR3 bases: TGTGCCCGCAGCTTAGGCGCCGGGCTAGCGGCAAGCGCAGATACGCAGTATTTT. Translating gives CARSLGAGLAASADTQYF.

Worth noting for this clonotype: A read error may explain this, as a much larger clone is one base away. This rearrangement joins TRBV30 to TRBJ1-2; possibly TRBD1 for D (6 bases). This CDR3 has 13 amino acids. Germline V gene data show CDR1 as GTSNPN and CDR2 as SVGIG (reference sequence). The CDR3 is CPWNPQGRLGYTF. The DNA of the CDR3 is TGTCCCTGGAACCCACAGGGCAGGCTTGGCTACACCTTC. The complete variable domain, with remaining parts taken from reference TRBV30 and TRBJ1-2, reads SQTIHQWPATLVQPVGSPLSLECTVEGTSNPNLYWYRQAAGRGLQLLFYSVGIGQISSEVPQNLSASRPQDRQFILSSKKLLLSDSGFYLCPWNPQGRLGYTFGSGTRLTVV.

This clonotype was detected only a few times. This chain connects TRBV6-1 to TRBJ2-1; TRBD1 aligns across 9 bases. Germline lookup yields CDR1 MNHNS and CDR2 SASEGT. With V trimmed by 6 bases and J by 9 bases, 12 bases remained unmatched. CDR3 length: 15 residues. The CDR3 sequence is CASRLRDRVDSEQFF. CDR3 coding DNA: TGTGCCAGCAGGCTCCGGGACAGGGTTGATAGTGAGCAGTTCTTC.

This clonotype was seen many times. The chain links TRBV12-5 to TRBJ1-2; weak D call: TRBD1 (5 bases). Germline V gene sequence: CDR1 LGHNT, CDR2 FRNRAP. The V end was cut by 2 bases, the J end by 7 bases, with 11 bases between. The CDR3 covers 13 residues. The CDR3 DNA is TGTGCTAGTGGTTTGCAGGGTCGTGGTGGCTACACCTTC. It codes for CASGLQGRGGYTF.

By share, this clonotype ranks as medium-sized. The chain links TRBV12-3 or TRBV12-4 to TRBJ1-2; the match to TRBD1 covers 8 bases. Unmatched junction bases numbered 5, after V lost 6 bases and J lost 2 bases. This CDR3 has 14 residues. In nucleotides, the CDR3 is TGTGCCAGCAGCAATCAGGGGGCGAACTATGGCTACACCTTC. Translation gives CASSNQGANYGYTF.

The table lists this clonotype with many counts. The gene calls are TRBV27 and TRBJ2-7; 8 positions agree with TRBD1. The germline V gene encodes CDR1 MNHEY and CDR2 SMNVEV (reference sequence). The junction had 4 bases not matched to a gene; V was cut back by 3 bases and J by 3 bases. The CDR3 totals 14 residues. The CDR3 bases are TGTGCCAGCAGTTTCTCAGGACAGGGCTACGAGCAGTACTTC. It encodes CASSFSGQGYEQYF.

This clonotype was recorded a few times. J is TRBJ1-2 and V is TRBV7-9; possible D gene TRBD1, 5 bases. Germline V gene data show CDR1 as SEHNR and CDR2 as FQNEAQ (reference sequence). The CDR3 is 15 residues long. Between the trimmed V and J ends, which lost 5 bases and 7 bases, there was a span of 20 bases. Written as DNA, the CDR3 is TGTGCCAGCAGCCAGGGCCGGGGCCAGTTTAGTGGCTACACCTTC. It encodes CASSQGRGQFSGYTF.

The table lists this clonotype with a few counts. The chain carries TRBV5-1 and TRBJ2-1; D possibly corresponds to TRBD1 (5 bases). CDR1 is SGHRS and CDR2 is YFSETQ in the germline V gene. This CDR3 region has 14 residues. The V end was cut by 0 bases, the J end by 12 bases, with 16 bases between. CDR3: CASSLEAGWGRQFF. In DNA, the CDR3 is TGCGCCAGCAGCTTGGAGGCAGGCTGGGGCAGGCAGTTCTTC.